This T cell receptor (beta chain) was recovered during a study of blood T cells in healthy people across ages. Primers used in a second PCR of roughly 6 to 11 cycles were a sample-barcoded 5' primer and a J-beta primer mix. Each TCR beta cDNA got a 12-nucleotide random molecular identifier. TCRdb redid the calling of the 5' RACE reads with MiXCR, one entry per CDR3 protein. This table has 650,000 to 800,000 distinct CDR3 sequences, 44% appearing once. V was cut by 0 bases and J by 2 bases, with 9 bases left in between. The CDR3 has 14 amino acids. Germline V CDR1 and CDR2: SGDLS, YYNGEE. Study outcomes and limitations: The long-lived group displayed more naive CD4+ cells, plus higher diversity, than the aged donors did.

This clonotype has only a few counts. The antigen is not known. J is TRBJ2-7 and V is TRBV9, with D unclear. This TCR came from a man aged 55 to 70 in good health. The sequenced sample was blood. CDR3 nucleotide sequence: TGTGCCAGCAGCGTAGATTGGGCCGCCTACGAGCAGTACTTC. Its translation: CASSVDWAAYEQYF.